This is a list of T cell receptor beta chains from one sample in a study of early T cells in non-severe SARS-CoV-2 infection. Each CDR3 protein gets one entry after TCRdb re-called the 5' RACE reads with MiXCR. The sample has tens of thousands of distinct CDR3 sequences; 5.6% are singletons. The sample taken for sequencing was whole blood. These TCRs come from an adult who was a healthcare worker with PCR-confirmed SARS-CoV-2 infection or an uninfected control (not recorded which). The CDR3 runs from the conserved cysteine through the conserved F or W. Size values are once, few and many counts, or a class for expanded clones, and some rows have none.

v_gene: TRBV20-1
abundance: many
j_gene: TRBJ2-1
len: 12
CDR3aa: CSVRAGGNEQFF

v_gene: TRBV29-1
abundance: many
j_gene: TRBJ2-5
len: 14
CDR3aa: CSAPGQGLQETQYF

v_gene: TRBV7-2
abundance: many
j_gene: TRBJ1-5
len: 16
CDR3aa: CASSERPTGDNQPQHF

v_gene: TRBV15
abundance: many
j_gene: TRBJ2-1
len: 14
CDR3aa: CATSREGPYNEQFF

v_gene: TRBV6-2/TRBV6-3
abundance: .
j_gene: TRBJ1-5
len: 14
CDR3aa: CASRDISRGQPQHF

v_gene: TRBV7-2
abundance: many
j_gene: TRBJ2-5
len: 16
CDR3aa: CASSRNLAIGQETQYF

v_gene: TRBV6-5
abundance: many
j_gene: TRBJ2-7
len: 13
CDR3aa: CASSYQREYEQYF

v_gene: TRBV6-4
abundance: many
j_gene: TRBJ2-1
len: 15
CDR3aa: CATGLAGAKTNEQFF

v_gene: TRBV5-1
abundance: many
j_gene: TRBJ2-5
len: 14
CDR3aa: CASSQQSGGETQYF

v_gene: TRBV5-5
abundance: .
j_gene: TRBJ2-4
len: 13
CDR3aa: CASSSDTPDIQYF

v_gene: TRBV6-6
abundance: many
j_gene: TRBJ1-5
len: 16
CDR3aa: CASSRARGGGNQPQHF

v_gene: TRBV9
abundance: many
j_gene: TRBJ1-6
len: 17
CDR3aa: CASSVEARTDYNSPLHF

v_gene: TRBV12-3/TRBV12-4
abundance: .
j_gene: TRBJ2-5
len: 13
CDR3aa: CASGQGILETQYF

v_gene: TRBV3-1
abundance: medium-sized
j_gene: TRBJ2-5
len: 17
CDR3aa: CASSQRSTGAFQETQYF

v_gene: TRBV12-3/TRBV12-4
abundance: .
j_gene: TRBJ2-3
len: 17
CDR3aa: CASSLGNGLDPRDTQYF

v_gene: TRBV5-6
abundance: many
j_gene: TRBJ1-2
len: 16
CDR3aa: CASSFEDRGLALGYTF

v_gene: TRBV6-4
abundance: many
j_gene: TRBJ1-1
len: 14
CDR3aa: CASTEDRENTEAFF

v_gene: TRBV12-3/TRBV12-4
abundance: .
j_gene: TRBJ2-5
len: 12
CDR3aa: CASSRRRETQYF

v_gene: TRBV18
abundance: many
j_gene: TRBJ2-5
len: 11
CDR3aa: CASSPQEAQYF

v_gene: TRBV5-1
abundance: many
j_gene: TRBJ2-3
len: 14
CDR3aa: CASSRSHWNVGQYF

v_gene: TRBV9
abundance: .
j_gene: TRBJ2-7
len: 18
CDR3aa: CASSPRPLAGGPGYEQYF

v_gene: TRBV7-9
abundance: few
j_gene: TRBJ1-2
len: 14
CDR3aa: CASSSRTDFYGYTF

v_gene: TRBV6-1
abundance: many
j_gene: TRBJ1-1
len: 13
CDR3aa: CATQGRSGTEAFF

v_gene: TRBV12-3/TRBV12-4
abundance: many
j_gene: TRBJ1-1
len: 15
CDR3aa: CASSFSGATGTEAFF

v_gene: TRBV20-1
abundance: many
j_gene: TRBJ1-1
len: 13
CDR3aa: CSALSQGWTEAFF

v_gene: TRBV20-1
abundance: .
j_gene: TRBJ2-4
len: 15
CDR3aa: CSASGLAGGLAIQYF

v_gene: TRBV12-3/TRBV12-4
abundance: many
j_gene: TRBJ2-5
len: 13
CDR3aa: CASSLPPNWAQYF

v_gene: TRBV7-9
abundance: many
j_gene: TRBJ2-3
len: 14
CDR3aa: CASSLVTGTDTQYF

v_gene: TRBV20-1
abundance: .
j_gene: TRBJ2-1
len: 14
CDR3aa: CSAREAKDYNEQFF

v_gene: TRBV6-5
abundance: many
j_gene: TRBJ2-1
len: 16
CDR3aa: CASSYSSSGRYNEQFF

v_gene: TRBV5-1
abundance: many
j_gene: TRBJ1-1
len: 14
CDR3aa: CASSLRDRNTEAFF

v_gene: TRBV19
abundance: .
j_gene: TRBJ1-2
len: 12
CDR3aa: CASSIPGSGYTF

v_gene: TRBV6-5
abundance: many
j_gene: TRBJ2-2
len: 18
CDR3aa: CASSYFLAGGTYTGELFF

v_gene: TRBV12-5
abundance: many
j_gene: TRBJ2-5
len: 16
CDR3aa: CASGPEGWGIEETQYF

v_gene: TRBV6-5
abundance: few
j_gene: TRBJ2-3
len: 13
CDR3aa: CASSRGGTDTQYF

v_gene: TRBV28
abundance: few
j_gene: TRBJ2-3
len: 14
CDR3aa: CASSARGLGDTQYF

v_gene: TRBV11-2
abundance: many
j_gene: TRBJ2-3
len: 17
CDR3aa: CASSLPRGRGGVDTQYF

v_gene: TRBV5-4
abundance: .
j_gene: TRBJ2-5
len: 14
CDR3aa: CASSVAGVRETQYF

v_gene: TRBV29-1
abundance: .
j_gene: TRBJ2-7
len: 11
CDR3aa: CSGRVNNEQYF

v_gene: TRBV7-6
abundance: .
j_gene: TRBJ1-2
len: 14
CDR3aa: CASSLPGQGSGYTF

v_gene: TRBV30
abundance: .
j_gene: TRBJ2-7
len: 15
CDR3aa: CAWSVRVGVGYEQYF

v_gene: TRBV20-1
abundance: many
j_gene: TRBJ1-6
len: 14
CDR3aa: CSARRDRGQSPLHF

v_gene: TRBV25-1
abundance: many
j_gene: TRBJ1-6
len: 15
CDR3aa: CASSELMTAVSPLHF

v_gene: TRBV12-3/TRBV12-4
abundance: many
j_gene: TRBJ2-2
len: 14
CDR3aa: CASSPLSAAGELFF

v_gene: TRBV5-1
abundance: many
j_gene: TRBJ2-7
len: 15
CDR3aa: CASSLTGSGFYEQYF

v_gene: TRBV24-1
abundance: many
j_gene: TRBJ1-2
len: 11
CDR3aa: CATSDGYGYTF

v_gene: TRBV29-1
abundance: many
j_gene: TRBJ1-1
len: 10
CDR3aa: CSVEVTEAFF

v_gene: TRBV14
abundance: many
j_gene: TRBJ2-5
len: 12
CDR3aa: CASSRLQETQYF

v_gene: TRBV6-2/TRBV6-3
abundance: .
j_gene: TRBJ2-7
len: 13
CDR3aa: CASSWSGTYEQYF

v_gene: TRBV5-5
abundance: many
j_gene: TRBJ2-2
len: 14
CDR3aa: CASSWTLITGELFF

v_gene: TRBV20-1
abundance: few
j_gene: TRBJ1-1
len: 17
CDR3aa: CSARPPKLGSMNTEAFF

v_gene: TRBV3-1
abundance: many
j_gene: TRBJ2-7
len: 15
CDR3aa: CASSPPPWRPYEQYF

v_gene: TRBV28
abundance: few
j_gene: TRBJ2-7
len: 15
CDR3aa: CASRATSGTPYEQYF

v_gene: TRBV6-4
abundance: many
j_gene: TRBJ2-2
len: 14
CDR3aa: CASSSQGSTGELFF